What follows describes a single TCR beta chain. Its antigen is unknown. With 2 bases removed from V and 2 bases from J, the gap between germline ends came to 6 bases. The V gene's germline CDR1 is SNHLY and CDR2 FYNNEI. This CDR3 is built from 13 residues. PCR was performed using 60 Vbeta and 13 Jbeta primers. Using immunoSEQ multiplex PCR, the repertoire was profiled, and TCRdb retains in-frame clones only, with some absent. The sample yields some 100,000 clones, 74% seen once. The sample originates from a study of cytomegalovirus exposure and HLA in healthy donors. Points from the study as a whole: CMV serostatus was the sole immune exposure information available.

This TCR derives from a human donor in good health. This chain uses TRBV2 with TRBJ1-2; D unresolved. The specimen was PBMCs. CDR3 residues: CASSEHGNYGYTF. The CDR3 DNA follows: TGTGCCAGCAGTGAACACGGGAACTATGGCTACACCTTC.